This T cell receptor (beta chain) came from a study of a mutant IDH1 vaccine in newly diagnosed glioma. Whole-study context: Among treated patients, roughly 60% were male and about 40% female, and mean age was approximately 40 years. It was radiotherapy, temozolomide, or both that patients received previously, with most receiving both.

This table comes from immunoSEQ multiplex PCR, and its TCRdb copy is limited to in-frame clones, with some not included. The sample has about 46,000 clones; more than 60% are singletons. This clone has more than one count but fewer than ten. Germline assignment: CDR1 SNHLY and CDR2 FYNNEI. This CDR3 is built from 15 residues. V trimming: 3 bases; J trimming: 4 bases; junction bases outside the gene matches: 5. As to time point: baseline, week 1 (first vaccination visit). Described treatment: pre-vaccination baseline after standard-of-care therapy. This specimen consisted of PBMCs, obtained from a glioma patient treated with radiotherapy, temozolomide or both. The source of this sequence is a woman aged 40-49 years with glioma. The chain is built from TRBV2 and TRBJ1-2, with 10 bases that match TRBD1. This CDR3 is CASSEGQGSGYGYTF. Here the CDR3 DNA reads TGTGCCAGCAGTGAGGGACAGGGGTCCGGCTATGGCTACACCTTC.